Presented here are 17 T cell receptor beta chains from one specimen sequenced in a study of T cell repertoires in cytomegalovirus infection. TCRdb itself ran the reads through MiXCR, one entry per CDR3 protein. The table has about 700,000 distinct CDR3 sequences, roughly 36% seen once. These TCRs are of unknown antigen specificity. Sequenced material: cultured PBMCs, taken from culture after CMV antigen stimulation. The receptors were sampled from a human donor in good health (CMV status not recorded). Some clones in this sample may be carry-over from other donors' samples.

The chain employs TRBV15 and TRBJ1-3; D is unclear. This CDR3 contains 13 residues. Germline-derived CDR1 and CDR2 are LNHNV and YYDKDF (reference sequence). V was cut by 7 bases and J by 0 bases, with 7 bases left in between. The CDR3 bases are TGTGCCACCACAGAGGGCTCTGGAAACACCATATATTTT. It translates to CATTEGSGNTIYF.

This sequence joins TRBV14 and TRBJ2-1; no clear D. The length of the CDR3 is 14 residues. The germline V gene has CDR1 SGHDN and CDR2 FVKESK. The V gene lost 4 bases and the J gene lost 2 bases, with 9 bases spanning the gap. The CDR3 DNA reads TGTGCCAGCAGCCTCCGCGACCCCTACAATGAGCAGTTCTTC. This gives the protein CASSLRDPYNEQFF.

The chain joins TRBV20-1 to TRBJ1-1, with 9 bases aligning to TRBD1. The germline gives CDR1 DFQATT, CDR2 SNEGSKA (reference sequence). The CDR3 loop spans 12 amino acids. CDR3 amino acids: CRGDRETTEAFF. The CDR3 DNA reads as TGCAGAGGGGACAGGGAAACTACTGAAGCTTTCTTT.

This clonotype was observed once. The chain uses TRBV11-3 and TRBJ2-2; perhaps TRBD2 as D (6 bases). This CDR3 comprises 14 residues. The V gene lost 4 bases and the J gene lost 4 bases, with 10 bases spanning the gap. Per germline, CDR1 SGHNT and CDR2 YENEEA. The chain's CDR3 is CASSSSVLTGELFF. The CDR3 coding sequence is TGTGCCAGCAGCTCTAGCGTTCTCACCGGGGAGCTGTTTTTT.

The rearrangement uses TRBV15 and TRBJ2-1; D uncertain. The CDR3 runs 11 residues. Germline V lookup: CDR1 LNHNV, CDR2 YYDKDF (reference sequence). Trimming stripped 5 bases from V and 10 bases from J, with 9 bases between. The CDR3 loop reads CATSPSVEQFF. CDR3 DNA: TGTGCCACCAGCCCCTCCGTGGAGCAGTTCTTC.

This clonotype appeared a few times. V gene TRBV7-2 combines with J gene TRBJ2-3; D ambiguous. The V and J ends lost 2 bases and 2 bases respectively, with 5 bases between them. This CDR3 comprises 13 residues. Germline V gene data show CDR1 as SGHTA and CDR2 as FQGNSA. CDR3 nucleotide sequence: TGTGCCAGCAGCTTACAATTCACAGATACGCAGTATTTT. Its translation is CASSLQFTDTQYF.

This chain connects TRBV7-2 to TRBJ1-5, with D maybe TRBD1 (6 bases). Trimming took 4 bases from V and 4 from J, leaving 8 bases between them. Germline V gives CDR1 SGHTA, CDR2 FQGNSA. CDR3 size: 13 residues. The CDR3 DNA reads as TGTGCCAGCAGCTGGGACATGAATCAGCCCCAGCATTTT. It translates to CASSWDMNQPQHF.

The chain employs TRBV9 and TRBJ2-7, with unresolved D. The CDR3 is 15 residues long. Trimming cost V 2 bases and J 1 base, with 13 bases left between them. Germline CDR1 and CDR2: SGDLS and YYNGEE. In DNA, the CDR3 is TGTGCCAGCAGCGTCGCCCACGGGCCATCCTACGAGCAGTACTTC. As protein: CASSVAHGPSYEQYF.

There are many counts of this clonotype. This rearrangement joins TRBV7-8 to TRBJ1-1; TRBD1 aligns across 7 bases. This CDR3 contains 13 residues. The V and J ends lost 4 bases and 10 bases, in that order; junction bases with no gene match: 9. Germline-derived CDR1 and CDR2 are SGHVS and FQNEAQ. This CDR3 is CASSSPRTGVAFF. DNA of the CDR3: TGTGCCAGCAGCTCCCCCCGGACAGGTGTAGCTTTCTTT.

CDR3 sequence (DNA): TGTGCCACCAGCAGAGCTCCGGACAGCTACGAGCAGTACTTC. Protein sequence: CATSRAPDSYEQYF. V usage is TRBV15 and J usage is TRBJ2-7; TRBD1 might be the D (6 bases). The CDR3 covers 14 residues. The V gene's germline CDR1 is LNHNV and CDR2 YYDKDF (reference sequence). Between the trimmed V and J ends, which lost 1 base and 3 bases, there was a span of 10 bases.

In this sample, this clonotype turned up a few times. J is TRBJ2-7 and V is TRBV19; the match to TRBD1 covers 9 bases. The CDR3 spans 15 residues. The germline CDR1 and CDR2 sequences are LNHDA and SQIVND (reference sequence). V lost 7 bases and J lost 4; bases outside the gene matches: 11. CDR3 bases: TGTGCCAGTAATAAAACCGGGACAGGGAGGTACGAGCAGTACTTC. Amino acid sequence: CASNKTGTGRYEQYF.

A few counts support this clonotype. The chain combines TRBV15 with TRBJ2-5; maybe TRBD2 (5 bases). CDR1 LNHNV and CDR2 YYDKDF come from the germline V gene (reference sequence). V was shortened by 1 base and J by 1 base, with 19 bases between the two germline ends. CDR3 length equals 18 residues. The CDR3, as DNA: TGTGCCACCAGCAGAGGGAGGTTTAAGGGAAGAATCCAAGAGACCCAGTACTTC. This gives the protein CATSRGRFKGRIQETQYF.

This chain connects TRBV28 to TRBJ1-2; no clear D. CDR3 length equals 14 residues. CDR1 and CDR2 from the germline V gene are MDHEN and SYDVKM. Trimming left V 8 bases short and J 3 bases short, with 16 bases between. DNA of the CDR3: TGTGCCAGCCGGTTGATGAATGGGGACTATGGCTACACCTTC. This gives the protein CASRLMNGDYGYTF.

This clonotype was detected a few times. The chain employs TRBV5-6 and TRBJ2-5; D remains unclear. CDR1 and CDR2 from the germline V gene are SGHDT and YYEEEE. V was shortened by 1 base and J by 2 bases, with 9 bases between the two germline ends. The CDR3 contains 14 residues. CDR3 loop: CASSLITPQETQYF. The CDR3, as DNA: TGTGCCAGCAGCTTGATTACACCTCAAGAGACCCAGTACTTC.

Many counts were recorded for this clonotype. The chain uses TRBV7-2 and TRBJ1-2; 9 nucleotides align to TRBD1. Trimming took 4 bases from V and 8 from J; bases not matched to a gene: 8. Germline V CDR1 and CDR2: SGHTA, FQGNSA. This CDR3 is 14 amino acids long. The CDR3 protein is CASSSRDRVRGYTF. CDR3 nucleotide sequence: TGTGCCAGCAGCTCCCGGGACAGGGTTCGGGGCTACACCTTC.

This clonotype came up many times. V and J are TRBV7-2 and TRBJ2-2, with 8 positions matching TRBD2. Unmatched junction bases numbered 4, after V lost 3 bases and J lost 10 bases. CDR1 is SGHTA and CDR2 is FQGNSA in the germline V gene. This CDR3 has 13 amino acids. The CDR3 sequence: CASSFGGRLELFF. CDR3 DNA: TGTGCCAGCAGCTTTGGCGGGAGGCTGGAGCTGTTTTTT. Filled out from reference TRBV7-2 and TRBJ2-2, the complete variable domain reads GAGVSQSPSNKVTEKGKDVELRCDPISGHTALYWYRQSLGQGLEFLIYFQGNSAPDKSGLPSDRFSAERTGGSVSTLTIQRTQQEDSAVYLCASSFGGRLELFFGEGSRLTVL.

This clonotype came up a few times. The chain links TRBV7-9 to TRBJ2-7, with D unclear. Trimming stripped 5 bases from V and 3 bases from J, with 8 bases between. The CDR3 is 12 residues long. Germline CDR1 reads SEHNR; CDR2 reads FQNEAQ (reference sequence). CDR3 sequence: CASSVSFYEQYF. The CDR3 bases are TGTGCCAGCAGCGTCTCCTTCTACGAGCAGTACTTC.